This TCR beta chain was sequenced in a study of identical twins. Whole-study results and caveats: Twin pairs had excess sharing that was weaker in beta out-of-frame sequences. The abundant beta clonotypes from cord blood had fewer insertions, and memory repertoires had none of this. Out-of-frame alpha sequences common to twins exhibited a surplus of low generation probability.

Germline assignment: CDR1 SGHTA and CDR2 FQGNSA. Trimming removed 1 base at V and 0 bases at J, with 11 bases between. The CDR3 spans 16 residues. TCRdb redid the calling of the 5' RACE reads with MiXCR, one entry per CDR3 protein. The table has 200,000 to 300,000 distinct CDR3 sequences, more than 9.5% seen once. This clonotype has just a few counts. Its target is unknown. This sample was shared with a second study, whose subject was yellow fever vaccine responses in identical twins.

The receptor's source is a woman aged 18 to 35 in good health. This chain joins TRBV7-2 and TRBJ2-3; D is undetermined. Sequencing was done on a sample of memory (CD45RO+) T cells sorted from blood. CDR3 nucleotides: TGTGCCAGCAGCTTAGGTGAGAGGTTGAGCACAGATACGCAGTATTTT. The encoded protein is CASSLGERLSTDTQYF.